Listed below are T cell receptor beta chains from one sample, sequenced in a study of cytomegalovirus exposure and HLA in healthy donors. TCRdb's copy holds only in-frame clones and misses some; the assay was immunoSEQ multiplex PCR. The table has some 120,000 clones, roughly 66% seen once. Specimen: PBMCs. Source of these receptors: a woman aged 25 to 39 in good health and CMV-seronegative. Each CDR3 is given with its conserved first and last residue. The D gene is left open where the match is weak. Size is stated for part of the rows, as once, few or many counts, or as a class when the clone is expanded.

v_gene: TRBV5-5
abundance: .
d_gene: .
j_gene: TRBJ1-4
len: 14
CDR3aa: CASSLDQGNEKLFF
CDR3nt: TGTGCCAGCAGTCTCGACCAGGGTAATGAAAAACTGTTTTTT

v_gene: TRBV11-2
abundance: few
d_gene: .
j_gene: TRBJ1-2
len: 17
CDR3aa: CASSLGQASGAYYGYTF
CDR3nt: TGTGCCAGCAGCTTAGGCCAAGCGAGTGGGGCATACTATGGCTACACCTTC

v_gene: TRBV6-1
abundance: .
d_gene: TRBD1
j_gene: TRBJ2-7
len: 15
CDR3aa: CASSETGTGSDEQYF
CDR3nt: TGTGCCAGCAGTGAAACCGGGACAGGGTCGGACGAGCAGTACTTC

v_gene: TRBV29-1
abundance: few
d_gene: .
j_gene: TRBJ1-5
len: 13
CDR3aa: CSVADTNNQPQHF
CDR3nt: TGCAGCGTTGCGGACACGAACAATCAGCCCCAGCATTTT

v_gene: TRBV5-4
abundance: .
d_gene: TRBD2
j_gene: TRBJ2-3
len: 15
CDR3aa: CASRMTSGRPDTQYF
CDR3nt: TGTGCCAGCAGAATGACTAGCGGGAGACCAGATACGCAGTATTTT

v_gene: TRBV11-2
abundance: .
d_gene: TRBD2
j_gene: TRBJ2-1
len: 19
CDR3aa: CASSLVGLAGDSSYNEQFF
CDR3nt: TGTGCCAGCAGCTTAGTAGGACTAGCGGGCGATAGCTCCTACAATGAGCAGTTCTTC

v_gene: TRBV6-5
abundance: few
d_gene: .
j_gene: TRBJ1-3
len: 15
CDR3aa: CASSYSPDRGNTIYF
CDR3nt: TGTGCCAGCAGTTACTCGCCCGACAGGGGAAACACCATATATTTT

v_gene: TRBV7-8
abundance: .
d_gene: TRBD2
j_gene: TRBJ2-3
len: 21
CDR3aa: CASSTFVTPAPGLADTDTQYF
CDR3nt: TGTGCCAGCAGCACCTTCGTAACTCCCGCACCGGGACTAGCGGACACAGATACGCAGTATTTT

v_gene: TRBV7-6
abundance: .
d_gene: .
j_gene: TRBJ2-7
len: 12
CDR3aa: CASSAGQDEQYF
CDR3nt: TGTGCCAGCAGCGCTGGACAAGACGAGCAGTACTTC

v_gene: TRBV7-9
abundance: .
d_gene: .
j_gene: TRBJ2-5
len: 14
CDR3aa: CASSLQGGGETQYF
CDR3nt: TGTGCCAGCAGCTTACAGGGAGGTGGAGAGACCCAGTACTTC

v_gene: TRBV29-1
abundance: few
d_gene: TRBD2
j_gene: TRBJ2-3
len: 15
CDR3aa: CSINGLAGGVDTQYF
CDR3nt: TGCAGCATTAATGGACTAGCGGGAGGAGTAGATACGCAGTATTTT

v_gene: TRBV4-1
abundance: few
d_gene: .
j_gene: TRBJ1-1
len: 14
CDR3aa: CASSRTTGPTEAFF
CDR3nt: TGCGCCAGCAGCCGGACCACAGGGCCCACTGAAGCTTTCTTT

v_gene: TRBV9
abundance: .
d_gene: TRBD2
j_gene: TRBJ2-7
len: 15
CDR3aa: CASSPDGTRIYEQYF
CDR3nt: TGTGCCAGCAGCCCAGACGGGACTAGGATCTACGAGCAGTACTTC

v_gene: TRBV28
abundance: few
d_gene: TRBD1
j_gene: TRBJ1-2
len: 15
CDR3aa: CASSLPGQRNYGYTF
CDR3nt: TGTGCCAGCAGTTTACCGGGACAGCGTAACTATGGCTACACCTTC

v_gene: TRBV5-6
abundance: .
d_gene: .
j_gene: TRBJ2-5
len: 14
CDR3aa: CASSFGGNRETQYF
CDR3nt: TGTGCCAGCAGCTTTGGAGGGAATCGAGAGACCCAGTACTTC

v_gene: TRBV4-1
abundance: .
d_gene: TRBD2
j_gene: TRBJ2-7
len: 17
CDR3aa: CASSLGTSGRGGYEQYF
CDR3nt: TGCGCCAGCAGCCTGGGGACTAGCGGGAGAGGCGGCTACGAGCAGTACTTC

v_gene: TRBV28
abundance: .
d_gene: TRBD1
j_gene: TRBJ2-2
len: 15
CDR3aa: CASNVGTGIAGELFF
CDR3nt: TGTGCCAGCAACGTCGGGACAGGGATAGCCGGGGAGCTGTTTTTT

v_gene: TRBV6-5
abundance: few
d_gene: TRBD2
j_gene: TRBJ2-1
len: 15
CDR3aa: CASSYSLAGGGEQFF
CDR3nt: TGTGCCAGCAGTTACTCCCTAGCGGGAGGCGGCGAGCAGTTCTTC

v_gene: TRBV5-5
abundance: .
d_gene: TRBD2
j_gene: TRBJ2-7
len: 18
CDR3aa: CASSLDPELAAITYEQYF
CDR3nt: TGTGCCAGCAGCTTGGATCCGGAACTAGCGGCTATTACCTACGAGCAGTACTTC